The 31 T cell receptor beta chains given below trace back to one sample, sequenced in a study of blood T cell repertoires in COVID-19 (TCRdb year 2020). The method was the immunoSEQ multiplex PCR assay. TCRdb carries this immuneACCESS record with in-frame sequences only. Its versions omit some clonotypes, under half of them owing to an unresolved V gene in the studies checked, with the rest unexplained. The sample includes 250,000 to 300,000 clones, with about 90% observed a single time. The ten most abundant clones make up over 1.2% of the sample. The source material was peripheral blood. Receptors originate from a middle-aged woman who had recovered from COVID-19.

This clone was recorded a few times. This chain joins TRBV7-2 and TRBJ2-3, with a possible D match to TRBD1 (7 bases). The CDR3 sequence is 15 residues long. Germline values: CDR1 SGHTA, CDR2 FQGNSA. V lost 5 bases and J 6 bases, leaving 18 bases between the germline ends. CDR3 nucleotides: TGTGCCAGCAGCCTCGGCGGCAGGGGGGTCGATACGCAGTATTTT. It yields the protein CASSLGGRGVDTQYF.

The CDR3 here is CASSQDLWGAGNTIYF. CDR3 DNA sequence: TGCGCCAGCAGCCAAGATCTCTGGGGGGCTGGAAACACCATATATTTT. The chain couples TRBV4-1 to TRBJ1-3, with D possibly TRBD1 on 5 matching bases. This CDR3 has 16 residues. Germline CDR1 MGHRA, CDR2 YSYEKL. Trimming removed 0 bases at V and 2 bases at J, with 11 bases between.

The V gene is TRBV7-2, the J gene TRBJ1-1, with D possibly TRBD1 on 5 matching bases. Trimming pared 0 bases from V and 9 bases from J, leaving 11 bases between. Looked up from germline, CDR1 is SGHTA and CDR2 is FQGNSA. The CDR3 extends over 13 amino acids. The CDR3 bases are TGTGCCAGCAGCTTAGCGCCCAGGGTGAAAGCTTTCTTT. This encodes CASSLAPRVKAFF.

There are a few counts of this clone. The chain links TRBV6-5 to TRBJ2-5; D not certain. This CDR3 is 13 amino acids long. CDR1 MNHEY and CDR2 SVGAGI come from the germline V gene. Trimming removed 5 bases at V and 1 base at J, with 8 bases between. This CDR3 reads CASSPTRQETQYF. In DNA, the CDR3 is TGTGCCAGCAGTCCGACACGCCAAGAGACCCAGTACTTC.

The CDR3 sequence: CASSLDGLPSYEQYF. CDR3 nucleotides: TGTGCCAGCAGCTTGGACGGACTCCCCTCCTACGAGCAGTACTTC. The chain recombines TRBV5-4 with TRBJ2-7; TRBD2 is a possible D gene (5 bases). Trimming removed 0 bases from V and 0 bases from J, with 10 bases in between. The CDR3 extends over 15 amino acids. CDR1 is SGHNT, CDR2 YYREEE, per germline (reference sequence).

The chain couples TRBV5-1 to TRBJ2-3; TRBD2 matches at 7 bases. Unmatched junction bases numbered 11, after V lost 4 bases and J lost 6 bases. In germline, CDR1 is SGHRS, CDR2 YFSETQ. The CDR3 totals 15 residues. The CDR3 nucleotides read TGCGCCAGCAGCATACAAGCGGGGACTGGCGATACGCAGTATTTT. Amino acid sequence: CASSIQAGTGDTQYF.

The chain combines TRBV30 with TRBJ1-1, with TRBD1 as a possible D gene (5 bases). The CDR3 extends over 14 amino acids. V lost 3 bases to trimming and J lost 0 bases, with 11 bases between them. Germline lookup yields CDR1 GTSNPN and CDR2 SVGIG (reference sequence). CDR3 nucleotide sequence: TGTGCCTGGAGGGACGACAGTTTGAACACTGAAGCTTTCTTT. It encodes CAWRDDSLNTEAFF.

The chain couples TRBV6-2 or TRBV6-3 to TRBJ2-7; 9 positions agree with TRBD1. Germline V gives CDR1 MNHEY, CDR2 SVGEGT. The ends lost 2 bases at V and 2 bases at J; junction bases unmatched: 1. The CDR3 spans 14 residues. The CDR3 region has the DNA TGTGCCAGCAGTTACCGACAGGGGGCCTACGAGCAGTACTTC. Residues: CASSYRQGAYEQYF.

This chain links TRBV6-5 with TRBJ2-7; possible D gene TRBD2, 5 bases. Trimming left V 6 bases short and J 3 bases short, with 15 bases between. The CDR3 runs to 14 residues. From germline, CDR1 is MNHEY and CDR2 SVGAGI. This chain's CDR3 is CASSRRGLHYEQYF. For the CDR3, the DNA is TGTGCCAGCAGCCGGAGAGGACTCCACTACGAGCAGTACTTC.

V is TRBV4-3 and J is TRBJ2-7; D possibly corresponds to TRBD2 (6 bases). This CDR3 has 14 amino acids. Germline V gene sequence: CDR1 LGHNA, CDR2 YSLEER. Trimming cost V 4 bases and J 6 bases, with 16 bases left between them. The CDR3 reads CASSLDERVPEQYF. The CDR3 DNA sequence: TGCGCCAGCAGCCTCGATGAGCGGGTTCCCGAGCAGTACTTC.

This clone has just one count. The chain links TRBV5-5 to TRBJ2-7; the match to TRBD1 covers 7 bases. CDR3 size: 16 residues. Germline-derived CDR1 and CDR2 are SGHKS and YYEKEE (reference sequence). With V trimmed by 0 bases and J by 3 bases, 9 bases remained unmatched. CDR3 region: CASSLGAGGLSYEQYF. CDR3 DNA sequence: TGTGCCAGCAGCTTGGGGGCAGGGGGTCTTAGCTACGAGCAGTACTTC.

The chain employs TRBV19 and TRBJ1-1; perhaps TRBD1 as D (6 bases). Looked up from germline, CDR1 is LNHDA and CDR2 is SQIVND (reference sequence). CDR3 size: 15 residues. Trimming shortened V by 7 bases and J by 1 base, and 16 bases separated the two germline ends. This CDR3 is CASKLRQASNTEAFF. The CDR3 nucleotides read TGTGCCAGTAAGCTCCGACAGGCCTCGAACACTGAAGCTTTCTTT.

The genes are TRBV21-1 and TRBJ2-1; the table's TRBD2 call for D was not verified on the DNA. TRBV21-1 is termed a pseudogene. This CDR3 spans 16 amino acids. CDR3 protein: CASKGMRGGGYNEQFF. CDR3 in DNA: TGTGCCAGCAAGGGAATGAGGGGGGGCGGCTACAATGAGCAGTTCTTC.

The V and J genes are TRBV27 and TRBJ1-2, with 7 bases that match TRBD1. The CDR3 runs 14 residues. Germline assignment: CDR1 MNHEY and CDR2 SMNVEV (reference sequence). J was trimmed by 8 bases and V by 0 bases; bases with no gene match: 6. CDR3 in amino acids: CASSLSEGARGYTF. The CDR3 DNA follows: TGTGCCAGCAGTTTATCGGAGGGGGCTAGAGGCTACACCTTC.

The V call is TRBV6-5, the J call TRBJ1-1; no firm D call. In germline, CDR1 is MNHEY, CDR2 SVGAGI. This CDR3 region has 13 residues. Trimming cost V 5 bases and J 7 bases, with 14 bases left between them. The DNA of the CDR3 is TGTGCCAGCAGTCCCCCTTCCTTTATTGAAGCTTTCTTT. It translates to CASSPPSFIEAFF.

J is TRBJ1-1 and V is TRBV7-2; D is unresolved. The germline V gene has CDR1 SGHTA and CDR2 FQGNSA. The CDR3 covers 14 residues. The ends were cut back, 0 bases at V and 4 bases at J, with 9 bases in the middle. CDR3 loop: CASSLATASTEAFF. The CDR3 DNA follows: TGTGCCAGCAGCTTAGCCACAGCATCCACTGAAGCTTTCTTT.

The rearrangement uses TRBV9 and TRBJ1-3; D gene unclear. This CDR3 region has 15 residues. Germline lookup yields CDR1 SGDLS and CDR2 YYNGEE. The V and J ends lost 0 bases and 9 bases respectively, with 16 bases between them. The CDR3 loop reads CASSVDAGGPGTIYF. The CDR3 DNA sequence: TGTGCCAGCAGCGTAGACGCGGGAGGGCCTGGCACCATATATTTT. The full variable domain, completed using reference TRBV9 and TRBJ1-3, is DSGVTQTPKHLITATGQRVTLRCSPRSGDLSVYWYQQSLDQGLQFLIQYYNGEERAKGNILERFSAQQFPDLHSELNLSSLELGDSALYFCASSVDAGGPGTIYFGEGSWLTVV.

This chain links TRBV6-1 with TRBJ1-5, with 7 nucleotides matching TRBD1. Trimming took 2 bases from V and 5 from J; bases not matched to a gene: 9. Germline V lookup: CDR1 MNHNS, CDR2 SASEGT. The CDR3 is 16 amino acids. The CDR3 protein is CASSEFRGLVHQPQHF. CDR3 DNA sequence: TGTGCCAGCAGTGAATTTAGGGGGCTTGTGCATCAGCCCCAGCATTTT.

The J gene is TRBJ1-2, the V gene TRBV19; D unresolved. CDR1 LNHDA and CDR2 SQIVND come from the germline V gene (reference sequence). V lost 1 base to trimming and J lost 5 bases, with 11 bases between them. The CDR3 extends over 14 amino acids. CDR3 sequence (DNA): TGTGCCAGTAGTATAGTAGCCAGCCAATATGGCTACACCTTC. Translated, it gives CASSIVASQYGYTF.

The table lists this clone with a few counts. This sequence joins TRBV25-1 and TRBJ2-2; D not resolved. The CDR3 is 12 amino acids. V lost 5 bases and J 8 bases, leaving 9 bases between the germline ends. Per the germline V gene, CDR1 is MGHDK and CDR2 is SYGVNS. The DNA of the CDR3 is TGTGCCAGCAGTTTCTTTATGGGGGAGCTGTTTTTT. Its translation: CASSFFMGELFF.

This chain links TRBV19 with TRBJ2-2; 9 positions match TRBD2. Germline V gene data show CDR1 as LNHDA and CDR2 as SQIVND (reference sequence). This CDR3 contains 17 residues. V was pared by 7 bases and J by 0 bases, with 9 bases of the junction left unmatched. CDR3 protein: CASTMGLAGTNTGELFF. The CDR3 DNA reads as TGTGCCAGTACCATGGGTCTAGCGGGGACGAACACCGGGGAGCTGTTTTTT. Complete variable domain (other parts from reference TRBV19 and TRBJ2-2): DGGITQSPKYLFRKEGQNVTLSCEQNLNHDAMYWYRQDPGQGLRLIYYSQIVNDFQKGDIAEGYSVSREKKESFPLTVTSAQKNPTAFYLCASTMGLAGTNTGELFFGEGSRLTVL.

As regards this clone: Distinct nucleotide sequences in the sample also encode this CDR3. The chain recombines TRBV7-9 with TRBJ1-3, with D uncertain. Trimming removed 1 base from V and 0 bases from J, with 4 bases in between. This CDR3 is 14 amino acids long. The germline gives CDR1 SEHNR, CDR2 FQNEAQ (reference sequence). For the CDR3, the DNA is TGTGCCAGCAGCTTAGGGAGCTCTGGAAACACCATATATTTT. This sequence encodes CASSLGSSGNTIYF.

This chain joins TRBV11-2 and TRBJ2-1; no reliable D call. Trimming stripped 1 base from V and 2 bases from J, with 9 bases between. Germline loops: CDR1 SGHAT, CDR2 FQNNGV. The CDR3 spans 15 residues. CDR3 residues: CASSLAAIPYNEQFF. The CDR3 nucleotides are TGTGCCAGCAGCTTAGCCGCGATCCCCTACAATGAGCAGTTCTTC.

J is TRBJ1-4 and V is TRBV7-2; 10 bases agree with TRBD1. This CDR3 comprises 15 residues. J lost 8 bases, V lost 5 bases, and 8 bases had no gene match. Germline CDR1 reads SGHTA; CDR2 reads FQGNSA. CDR3 in amino acids: CASSRTGTGAEKLFF. Here the CDR3 DNA reads TGTGCCAGCAGCCGTACCGGGACAGGGGCCGAAAAACTGTTTTTT.

This rearrangement joins TRBV6-2 or TRBV6-3 to TRBJ2-4, with D tentatively TRBD1 (6 bases). V was cut by 2 bases and J by 14 bases, with 10 bases left in between. This CDR3 comprises 11 residues. Germline CDR1 reads MNHEY; CDR2 reads SVGEGT. The CDR3 DNA reads TGTGCCAGCAGTTACGGACAGCCTAAGTACTTC. As protein: CASSYGQPKYF.

The V and J genes are TRBV3-1 (or the pseudogene TRBV3-2) and TRBJ1-2; possibly TRBD1 for D (5 bases). Germline CDR1 LGHDT, CDR2 YNNKEL (reference sequence). The CDR3 has 15 amino acids. The V end was cut by 1 base, the J end by 4 bases, with 13 bases between. This CDR3 is CASSQVFGQGYGYTF. DNA for the CDR3: TGTGCCAGCAGCCAAGTGTTCGGGCAGGGCTATGGCTACACCTTC.

The gene calls are TRBV7-9 and TRBJ1-4; the D is unclear. The germline gives CDR1 SEHNR, CDR2 FQNEAQ (reference sequence). The CDR3 is made up of 13 amino acids. The germline V and J ends were trimmed by 2 bases and 10 bases, with 11 bases remaining between them. The CDR3 protein is CASSLSWGGKLFF. The CDR3, as DNA: TGTGCCAGCAGCTTATCCTGGGGAGGAAAACTGTTTTTT.

V usage is TRBV21-1 and J usage is TRBJ1-2. TRBV21-1 has pseudogene status. This CDR3 is 15 amino acids long. CDR3: CASSKGELTNYGYTF. The CDR3 nucleotides are TGTGCCAGCAGCAAAGGTGAACTCACCAACTATGGCTACACCTTC.

J is TRBJ2-7 and V is TRBV6-4, with D unclear. V lost 6 bases and J 5 bases, leaving 5 bases between the germline ends. Germline values: CDR1 MRHNA, CDR2 SNTAGT. This CDR3 contains 10 residues. CDR3 DNA sequence: TGTGCCAGCAGGGGCAACGAGCAGTACTTC. Residues: CASRGNEQYF.

The rearrangement uses TRBV9 and TRBJ2-5, with 9 bases lining up with TRBD1. V lost 2 bases and J lost 4; bases outside the gene matches: 6. There are 15 residues in the CDR3. The germline V gene encodes CDR1 SGDLS and CDR2 YYNGEE. CDR3 nucleotide sequence: TGTGCCAGCAGCGTCGACAGGGGGGGCACAGAGACCCAGTACTTC. It translates to CASSVDRGGTETQYF.

Concerning this clone: This CDR3 is also generated by other DNA sequences in the sample. The V call is TRBV7-9, the J call TRBJ1-2, with 7 bases lining up with TRBD1. V was pared by 0 bases and J by 5 bases, with 3 bases of the junction left unmatched. Germline CDR1 and CDR2: SEHNR and FQNEAQ (reference sequence). The CDR3 consists of 14 residues. The CDR3 DNA sequence: TGTGCCAGCAGCTTAGCCGGGACAGATTATGGCTACACCTTC. Translated, it gives CASSLAGTDYGYTF.